The rows below give T cell receptor beta chains drawn from one sample of a study of blood T cell repertoires in COVID-19. TCRdb's table, derived via immunoSEQ multiplex PCR, lists solely in-frame clones and lacks some. The profile shows approximately 68,000 clones, 86% of them singletons. Sequenced material: peripheral blood. The source is a woman aged 55 to 70 with acute or convalescent COVID-19. The CDR3 runs from the conserved cysteine through the conserved F or W. The D gene is left open where the match is weak. Size is stated for part of the rows, as once, few or many counts, or as a class when the clone is expanded.

cdr3_aa,cdr3_nt,clone_size,v_call,cdr3_length,j_call,d_call
CASSPRKLAGQETQYF,TGTGCCAGCAGCCCGCGCAAACTAGCGGGGCAAGAGACCCAGTACTTC,once,TRBV7-2,16,TRBJ2-5,TRBD2
CASRTARTGELFF,TGTGCCAGCAGGACAGCGCGCACCGGGGAGCTGTTTTTT,-,TRBV6-5,13,TRBJ2-2,-
CATSENRDEETQYF,TGTGCCACCAGTGAGAACAGGGATGAAGAGACCCAGTACTTC,-,TRBV24-1,14,TRBJ2-5,-
CASRNGQGDSNEQFF,TGTGCCAGCCGGAATGGACAGGGAGACAGCAATGAGCAGTTCTTC,-,TRBV28,15,TRBJ2-1,TRBD1
CASSSGTDNSPLHF,TGCGCCAGCAGCTCCGGGACAGATAATTCACCCCTCCACTTT,-,TRBV5-1,14,TRBJ1-6,TRBD1
CASSPRTSGDYEQYF,TGTGCCAGCAGCCCCCGGACTAGCGGAGACTACGAGCAGTACTTC,-,TRBV11-2,15,TRBJ2-7,TRBD2
CASSRSPGAEETQYF,TGCGCCAGCAGCCGTTCGCCAGGGGCTGAAGAGACCCAGTACTTC,-,TRBV5-1,15,TRBJ2-5,-
CASSLFKPGQGKHRGAVF,TGTGCCAGCAGCCTTTTTAAACCGGGACAGGGGAAACACCGGGGAGCTGTTTTT,-,TRBV4-2,18,TRBJ2-2,TRBD1
CAPSPGRSTDTQYF,TGTGCCCCCAGCCCCGGTAGAAGCACAGATACGCAGTATTTT,-,TRBV24-1,14,TRBJ2-3,-
CASSELGTASGKNIQYF,TGTGCCAGTAGTGAACTAGGAACTGCTAGCGGCAAAAACATTCAGTACTTC,-,TRBV19,17,TRBJ2-4,TRBD2
CASSIKDRGGQPQHF,TGTGCCAGTAGTATAAAGGACAGGGGGGGTCAGCCCCAGCATTTT,-,TRBV19,15,TRBJ1-5,TRBD1
CSASYGVSPGLRHAYNEQFF,TGCAGTGCTAGTTATGGCGTCTCCCCCGGACTAAGACATGCCTACAATGAGCAGTTCTTC,-,TRBV20-1,20,TRBJ2-1,-
CASSYSPGQGIDTQYF,TGTGCCAGCAGTTATTCGCCGGGACAGGGAATAGATACGCAGTATTTT,-,TRBV6-9,16,TRBJ2-3,TRBD1
CASSSSRSGGATITYEQYF,TGCGCCAGCAGCTCGTCACGCAGCGGGGGGGCCACGATCACCTACGAGCAGTACTTC,once,TRBV5-1,19,TRBJ2-7,TRBD2
CASSATGGKEAGELFF,TGTGCCAGCAGCGCCACGGGGGGGAAGGAAGCCGGGGAGCTGTTTTTT,-,TRBV5-4,16,TRBJ2-2,TRBD2
CASSLGEGTGSGYTF,TGTGCCAGCAGCTTAGGCGAGGGGACAGGGAGCGGCTACACCTTC,-,TRBV7-8,15,TRBJ1-2,TRBD1
CASSLDYRVTEAFF,TGTGCCAGCTCACTGGATTACAGGGTTACTGAAGCTTTCTTT,-,TRBV18,14,TRBJ1-1,-
CASTGPGGGTGELFF,TGTGCCAGCACCGGCCCGGGGGGCGGCACCGGGGAGCTGTTTTTT,-,TRBV11-2,15,TRBJ2-2,-
CASSLGYRGGGQETQYF,TGTGCCAGCAGCTTGGGTTACCGGGGCGGGGGACAAGAGACCCAGTACTTC,-,TRBV5-5,17,TRBJ2-5,TRBD2
CASSYSMDRGGEQYF,TGTGCCAGCAGTTACTCGATGGATAGGGGTGGCGAGCAGTACTTC,-,TRBV6-5,15,TRBJ2-7,-
CASSPRVVGEDYGYTF,TGTGCCAGCAGCCCTCGCGTCGTAGGGGAGGACTATGGCTACACCTTC,-,TRBV7-3,16,TRBJ1-2,-
CASKRGNEKLFF,TGTGCCAGCAAACGGGGAAATGAAAAACTGTTTTTT,-,TRBV2,12,TRBJ1-4,-
CASSHGGGTEAFF,TGTGCCAGCAGCCATGGGGGCGGGACTGAAGCTTTCTTT,-,TRBV3-1/TRBV3-2,13,TRBJ1-1,-
CASSPGQGGQPQHF,TGCGCCAGCAGCCCGGGACAGGGGGGACAGCCCCAGCATTTT,-,TRBV5-1,14,TRBJ1-5,TRBD1
CASSMFGGRETQYF,TGTGCCAGTAGTATGTTCGGGGGGCGAGAGACCCAGTACTTC,-,TRBV19,14,TRBJ2-5,-
CASIDQTGAQYF,TGTGCCAGCATTGACCAGACCGGGGCCCAGTACTTC,-,TRBV2,12,TRBJ2-5,-
CASSLPNGGADEQFF,TGTGCCAGCAGTTTACCGAACGGGGGGGCCGATGAGCAGTTCTTC,-,TRBV28,15,TRBJ2-1,TRBD2
CASSEKTGYSNQPQHF,TGTGCCAGCAGTGAAAAGACAGGGTATAGCAATCAGCCCCAGCATTTT,-,TRBV2,16,TRBJ1-5,TRBD1
CASSTDREETQYF,TGTGCCAGCAGTACGGACAGGGAAGAGACCCAGTACTTC,-,TRBV7-7,13,TRBJ2-5,TRBD1
CASSEGGYGYTF,TGTGCCAGCAGTGAGGGGGGCTATGGCTACACCTTC,-,TRBV2,12,TRBJ1-2,-
CASSYAGQPNEKLFF,TGTGCCAGCAGTTACGCGGGACAGCCAAATGAAAAACTGTTTTTT,-,TRBV6-5,15,TRBJ1-4,TRBD1
CASSQGGHDGYTF,TGTGCCAGCAGCCAAGGAGGGCACGATGGCTACACCTTC,-,TRBV4-2,13,TRBJ1-2,-
CASILTGGDEQYF,TGTGCCAGCATATTGACAGGGGGTGACGAGCAGTACTTC,-,TRBV12-3/TRBV12-4,13,TRBJ2-7,TRBD1
CASSRGSGGPNTGELFF,TGTGCCAGCAGCCGGGGGAGCGGGGGGCCGAACACCGGGGAGCTGTTTTTT,-,TRBV3-1/TRBV3-2,17,TRBJ2-2,TRBD2
CASSVSQEGAAFF,TGTGCCAGCAGCGTCTCACAGGAGGGTGCAGCTTTCTTT,-,TRBV9,13,TRBJ1-1,-
CASSDPARTGNTEAFF,TGTGCCAGCAGTGACCCGGCCCGGACAGGGAACACTGAAGCTTTCTTT,once,TRBV25-1,16,TRBJ1-1,TRBD1
CAWSPGTYGYTF,TGTGCCTGGAGTCCGGGGACTTATGGCTACACCTTC,-,TRBV30,12,TRBJ1-2,-
CASGKDWTGGPDTQYF,TGTGCTAGTGGCAAGGACTGGACAGGGGGCCCAGATACGCAGTATTTT,-,TRBV12-5,16,TRBJ2-3,TRBD1
CASSETGQGLDGYTF,TGTGCCAGCTCAGAAACGGGACAGGGTTTGGATGGCTACACCTTC,-,TRBV18,15,TRBJ1-2,TRBD1
CASQTGDHTNYGYTF,TGTGCCAGCCAGACAGGGGATCATACTAACTATGGCTACACCTTC,-,TRBV6-6,15,TRBJ1-2,TRBD1
CASGQGAGTGELFF,TGCGCCAGCGGACAGGGAGCGGGGACCGGGGAGCTGTTTTTT,-,TRBV5-1,14,TRBJ2-2,-
CASSLSGDLSNEQFF,TGTGCCAGCAGCTTATCAGGGGATCTGAGCAATGAGCAGTTCTTC,-,TRBV7-3,15,TRBJ2-1,-
CASSQSTGGAETQYF,TGTGCCAGCAGCCAATCGACAGGGGGCGCCGAGACCCAGTACTTC,-,TRBV16,15,TRBJ2-5,TRBD1
CASSFQDREENSPLHF,TGTGCCAGCAGCTTTCAGGACAGGGAGGAGAATTCACCCCTCCACTTT,-,TRBV12-1,16,TRBJ1-6,-
CASSTTGTGNQETQYF,TGCGCCAGCAGCACAACCGGGACAGGGAACCAAGAGACCCAGTACTTC,-,TRBV5-1,16,TRBJ2-5,TRBD1
CASSHSTEEAFF,TGTGCCAGCAGCCATTCGACAGAGGAAGCTTTCTTT,-,TRBV14,12,TRBJ1-1,-
CATREAVRLLATGELFF,TGTGCCACCAGAGAGGCGGTGCGGTTATTAGCGACCGGGGAGCTGTTTTTT,-,TRBV15,17,TRBJ2-2,-
CASSRTSHSSYNEQFF,TGCGCCAGCAGCCGCACTAGCCACAGCTCCTACAATGAGCAGTTCTTC,-,TRBV4-1,16,TRBJ2-1,-
CASSPRQGLSGYTF,TGTGCCAGCAGCCCCCGACAGGGCTTATCTGGCTACACCTTC,-,TRBV7-9,14,TRBJ1-2,TRBD1
CASRGLAGELFF,TGTGCCAGCAGAGGACTAGCCGGGGAGCTGTTTTTT,-,TRBV2,12,TRBJ2-2,TRBD2
CASSPSGASQPQHF,TGTGCCAGCAGCCCGTCAGGGGCTAGTCAGCCCCAGCATTTT,-,TRBV4-2,14,TRBJ1-5,-
CASSSSGGISAGELFF,TGTGCCAGCAGCTCTTCCGGGGGGATCTCGGCCGGGGAGCTGTTTTTT,-,TRBV11-2,16,TRBJ2-2,TRBD2
CSVAQGQSGNTIYF,TGCAGCGTTGCCCAGGGCCAATCTGGAAACACCATATATTTT,-,TRBV29-1,14,TRBJ1-3,-
CASSIDGSSGNTIYF,TGTGCCAGCAGCATCGACGGGAGCTCTGGAAACACCATATATTTT,few,TRBV27,15,TRBJ1-3,-
CASSSRAGGQGNEQFF,TGTGCCAGCAGCTCCCGCGCGGGGGGGCAGGGGAATGAGCAGTTCTTC,-,TRBV7-9,16,TRBJ2-1,TRBD2
CASGAPGFYGYTF,TGTGCTAGTGGTGCGCCCGGGTTCTATGGCTACACCTTC,-,TRBV12-5,13,TRBJ1-2,-
CASRVDRGRTDTQYF,TGTGCCAGCAGAGTGGACAGGGGGCGGACAGATACGCAGTATTTT,-,TRBV2,15,TRBJ2-3,TRBD1
CASSLPQGEQYF,TGTGCCAGCAGCTTACCTCAGGGCGAGCAGTACTTC,-,TRBV11-3,12,TRBJ2-7,-
CASSPSNTEAFF,TGTGCCAGCAGCCCGAGCAACACTGAAGCTTTCTTT,-,TRBV7-2,12,TRBJ1-1,-
CASRGGTVYEQYF,TGTGCCAGCAGGGGGGGGACGGTCTACGAGCAGTACTTC,-,TRBV6-5,13,TRBJ2-7,TRBD2